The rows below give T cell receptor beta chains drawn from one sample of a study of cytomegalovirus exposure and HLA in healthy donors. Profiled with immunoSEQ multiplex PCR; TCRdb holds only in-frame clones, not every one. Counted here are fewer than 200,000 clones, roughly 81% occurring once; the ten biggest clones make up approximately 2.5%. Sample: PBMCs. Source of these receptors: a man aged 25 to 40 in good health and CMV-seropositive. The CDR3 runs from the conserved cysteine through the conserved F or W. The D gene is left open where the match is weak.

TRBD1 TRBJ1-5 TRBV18 TGTGCCAGCTCACCGGGACAGAATCAGCCCCAGCATTTT CASSPGQNQPQHF
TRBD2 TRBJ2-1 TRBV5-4 TGTGCCAGCAGCTCGCGGTGGGAGGGATACAATGAGCAGTTCTTC CASSSRWEGYNEQFF
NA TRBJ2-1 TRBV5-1 TGCGCCAGCAGGAGCCATGGGGCAGGGGCGTCTGGCTCCTACAATGAGCAGTTCTTC CASRSHGAGASGSYNEQFF
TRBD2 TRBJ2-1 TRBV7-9 TGTTCCAGCAGCGGACTAGGAATCACGTATGAGCAGTTCTTC CSSSGLGITYEQFF
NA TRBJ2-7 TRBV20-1 TGCAGTGCTAGAGAACTATACGAGCAGTACTTC CSARELYEQYF
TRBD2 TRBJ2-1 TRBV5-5 TGTGCCAGCAGAAAACCCGGACTAGCTACCTACAATGAGCAGTTCTTC CASRKPGLATYNEQFF
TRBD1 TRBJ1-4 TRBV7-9 TGTGCCAGCAGCGTCCCGACAGGGGTGTTTGAAAAACTGTTTTTT CASSVPTGVFEKLFF
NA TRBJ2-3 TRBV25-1 TGTGCCAGCAGGTTCGGGGGGCGTGCAGATACGCAGTATTTT CASRFGGRADTQYF
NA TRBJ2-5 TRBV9 TGTGCCAGCAGCGTAGTGGGCAGCCAAGAGACCCAGTACTTC CASSVVGSQETQYF
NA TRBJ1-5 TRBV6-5 TGTGCCAGCAGTTACCGGGGTAGCAATCAGCCCCAGCATTTT CASSYRGSNQPQHF
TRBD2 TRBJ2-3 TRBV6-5 TGTGCCAGCAGGCAAGCGGGACTGAGCACAGATACGCAGTATTTT CASRQAGLSTDTQYF